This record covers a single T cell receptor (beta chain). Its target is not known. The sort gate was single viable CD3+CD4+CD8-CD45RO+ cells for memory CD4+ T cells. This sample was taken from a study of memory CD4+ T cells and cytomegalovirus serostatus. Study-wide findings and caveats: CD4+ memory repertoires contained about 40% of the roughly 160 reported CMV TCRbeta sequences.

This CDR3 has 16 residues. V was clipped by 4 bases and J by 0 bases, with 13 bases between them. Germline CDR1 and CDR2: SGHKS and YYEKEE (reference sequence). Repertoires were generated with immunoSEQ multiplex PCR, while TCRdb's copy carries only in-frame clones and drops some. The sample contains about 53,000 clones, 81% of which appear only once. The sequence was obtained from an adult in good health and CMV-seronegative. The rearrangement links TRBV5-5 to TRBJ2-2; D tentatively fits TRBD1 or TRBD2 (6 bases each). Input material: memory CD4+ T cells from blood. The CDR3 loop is CASSPGGRSNTGELFF. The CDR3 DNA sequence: TGTGCCAGCAGCCCTGGGGGGCGGTCGAACACCGGGGAGCTGTTTTTT.